This entry features one TCR beta chain sequence. TCRdb's copy holds only in-frame clones and misses some; the assay was immunoSEQ multiplex PCR. Here the sample spans about 50,000 clones, about four fifths being singletons. This entry belongs to a study of radiotherapy plus CTLA-4 blockade in lung cancer. CDR3 size: 14 residues. CDR1 is MDHEN, CDR2 SYDVKM, per germline. Trimming at V came to 6 bases and at J to 7 bases, leaving 9 bases not matched to a gene. Sample: peripheral blood, taken from a patient treated with radiotherapy plus ipilimumab. The TCR comes from a human donor with non-small cell lung cancer whose response to radiotherapy plus ipilimumab could not be evaluated. The chain combines TRBV28 with TRBJ1-2; 9 bases are shared with TRBD1. The CDR3 loop reads CASRPTGGPRGYTF. Here the CDR3 DNA reads TGTGCCAGCAGACCCACAGGGGGCCCTCGTGGCTACACCTTC.